This T cell receptor beta chain was sequenced for a study of cytomegalovirus exposure and HLA in healthy donors. Concerning this clone itself: The antigen is not known.

Both 60 Vbeta primers and 13 Jbeta primers went into the PCR. Assay used: immunoSEQ multiplex PCR; TCRdb lists only in-frame clones, some missing. The sample shows tens of thousands of clones, around 76% of them seen only once. General observations from the study: The authors listed 164 TCR beta chains as cytomegalovirus-associated. In a later analysis, parvovirus B19, influenza, CMV and Epstein-Barr virus appeared linked to several top co-occurrence clusters. Specific recognition of CMV antigens was confirmed in vitro for a few chains (all CMV-associated).

Per the germline V gene, CDR1 is SQVTM and CDR2 is ANQGSEA. The CDR3 runs 14 residues. Trimming shortened V by 3 bases and J by 0 bases, and 11 bases separated the two germline ends. The sequenced sample was PBMCs. The receptor was derived from a man in his fifties or sixties in good health and CMV-seronegative. The chain joins TRBV29-1 to TRBJ1-2, with D possibly matching TRBD1 (5 bases). In DNA, the CDR3 is TGCAGCGTTGATGGGGCAGGGCCTAACTATGGCTACACCTTC. Its translation is CSVDGAGPNYGYTF.